The T cell receptor (beta chain) described here comes from a study of blood T cell repertoires in COVID-19. There are 15 residues in the CDR3. The germline V gene encodes CDR1 WSHSY and CDR2 SAAADI. The ends lost 5 bases at V and 3 bases at J; junction bases unmatched: 8. Only in-frame clones appear in the TCRdb table, and some are missing; sequencing was by immunoSEQ multiplex PCR. There are about 370,000 clones in the sample; 70% to 90% occur only once, and about 2.9% lies in the top ten. This clone was detected only once. The chain uses TRBV10-2 and TRBJ2-3; TRBD2 aligns across 7 bases. The sample was peripheral blood. The receptor's source is a woman younger than 45 with COVID-19, enrolled during active disease. In DNA form, the CDR3 reads TGCGCCAGCAGTTCCCCCGTCGGGAGGACAGATACGCAGTATTTT. Translating it yields CASSSPVGRTDTQYF.